This TCR beta chain was captured in a study of T-cell memory formation after mild COVID-19. The CDR3 runs to 17 residues. In germline, CDR1 is SGHVS, CDR2 FQNEAQ. Trimming shortened V by 5 bases and J by 1 base, and 18 bases separated the two germline ends. From the 5' RACE reads, TCRdb called clonotypes with MiXCR, one entry per CDR3 protein. The sample consists of 35,000 to 45,000 distinct CDR3 sequences, 7.3% of them appearing once. V gene TRBV7-8 combines with J gene TRBJ2-1; perhaps TRBD1 as D (5 bases). This receptor was taken from a man aged 18 to 30 who had mild COVID-19 (a few samples of this study predate the infection). Cell type and time point are not known. Sequenced sample: PBMCs or a T cell subset sorted from them (not recorded which). The CDR3 is CASSPSRVRSSYNEQFF. CDR3 bases: TGTGCCAGCAGCCCAAGCAGGGTTCGTAGTTCCTACAATGAGCAGTTCTTC. The full variable domain, with the rest looked up from reference TRBV7-8 and TRBJ2-1, is GAGVSQSPRYKVAKRGQDVALRCDPISGHVSLFWYQQALGQGPEFLTYFQNEAQLDKSGLPSDRFFAERPEGSVSTLKIQRTQQEDSAVYLCASSPSRVRSSYNEQFFGPGTRLTVL.